The 16 T cell receptor beta chains in this list originate from one sample, sequenced in a study of vaccination effects on CD4 cells after COVID-19. Assay used: immunoSEQ multiplex PCR; TCRdb lists only in-frame clones, some missing. This repertoire shows more than 11,000 clones, approximately 72% found once; its top ten account for approximately 8.9%. What these receptors recognize is not known. Prior to sequencing, the ViraFEST assay stimulated PBMC with viral peptide pools, which expanded the antigen-specific CD4+ T cells. Scientists isolated CD4+ T cells after a roughly nine-day culture period ended. Subjects were given two BNT162b2 or mRNA-1273 vaccine doses. This specimen was CD4+ T cells from PBMCs cultured with SARS-CoV-2 spike peptides, taken after COVID-19 vaccination. The receptors stem from a human donor who received a COVID-19 vaccine.

Judged by abundance, this clone is medium-sized (0.01 to 0.1%). J is TRBJ1-1 and V is TRBV21-1; the tabulated D call, TRBD1, remains unverified against the DNA. TRBV21-1 is a documented pseudogene. This CDR3 spans 19 amino acids. CDR3 amino acids: CASSTRKSGTGGFHTEAFF. The DNA of the CDR3 is TGTGCCAGCAGCACACGAAAGTCCGGGACAGGGGGTTTTCACACTGAAGCTTTCTTT.

There are a few counts of this clone. This rearrangement joins TRBV13 to TRBJ2-2, with a tentative D call TRBD1 (5 bases). The CDR3 extends over 16 amino acids. Trimming cost V 2 bases and J 5 bases, with 15 bases left between them. From germline, CDR1 is PRHDT and CDR2 FYEKMQ (reference sequence). For the CDR3, the DNA is TGTGCCAGCAGCTTAAACAGGAACCTAAGAACCGGGGAGCTGTTTTTT. It encodes CASSLNRNLRTGELFF.

This chain connects TRBV9 to TRBJ2-2; D uncertain. The CDR3 is 15 residues long. Deletions cut 0 bases from V and 2 bases from J, with 8 bases between. The germline gives CDR1 SGDLS, CDR2 YYNGEE. The CDR3 DNA reads as TGTGCCAGCAGCGTAGGGTCCGTTAACACCGGGGAGCTGTTTTTT. It encodes CASSVGSVNTGELFF. Looking up the rest from reference TRBV9 and TRBJ2-2 gives the full variable domain: DSGVTQTPKHLITATGQRVTLRCSPRSGDLSVYWYQQSLDQGLQFLIQYYNGEERAKGNILERFSAQQFPDLHSELNLSSLELGDSALYFCASSVGSVNTGELFFGEGSRLTVL.

This chain uses TRBV19 with TRBJ2-7, with TRBD2 matching over 8 bases. Germline CDR1 and CDR2: LNHDA and SQIVND (reference sequence). The CDR3 covers 14 residues. V was pared by 5 bases and J by 2 bases, with 5 bases of the junction left unmatched. In DNA, the CDR3 is TGTGCCAGTAGTTCCGGGACTAGGACCTACGAGCAGTACTTC. It specifies CASSSGTRTYEQYF. Looking up the rest from reference TRBV19 and TRBJ2-7 gives the full variable domain: DGGITQSPKYLFRKEGQNVTLSCEQNLNHDAMYWYRQDPGQGLRLIYYSQIVNDFQKGDIAEGYSVSREKKESFPLTVTSAQKNPTAFYLCASSSGTRTYEQYFGPGTRLTVT.

Note on this clone: The germline gene is not matched at one end of the junction; a read error may be the cause. The chain employs TRBV12-3 or TRBV12-4 and TRBJ1-1; possible D gene TRBD1, 5 bases. The CDR3 extends over 13 amino acids. The CDR3 region has the DNA TGTGCCAGCAGTTTTCAAGGGGCGGTGGGGATTTTGTTT. Its protein product is CASSFQGAVGILF.

The chain joins TRBV18 to TRBJ2-5; no reliable D call. Germline V gives CDR1 KGHSH, CDR2 LQKENI. The V end lost 6 bases, the J end lost 2 bases, and 4 bases lay between the germline ends. This CDR3 has 11 residues. The CDR3 loop is CASSEQETQYF. In nucleotides, the CDR3 is TGTGCCAGCTCCGAGCAAGAGACCCAGTACTTC.

The chain uses TRBV3-1 (or the pseudogene TRBV3-2) and TRBJ2-2; D gene ambiguous. The CDR3 consists of 14 residues. The germline gives CDR1 LGHDT, CDR2 YNNKEL (reference sequence). The ends were cut back, 4 bases at V and 6 bases at J, with 12 bases in the middle. CDR3 loop: CASSLTGNPGELFF. DNA of the CDR3: TGTGCCAGCAGCCTGACTGGCAACCCCGGGGAGCTGTTTTTT.

The rearrangement joins TRBV23-1 to TRBJ2-2; D gene unclear. TRBV23-1 is an ORF; its function is uncertain. CDR3 size: 15 residues. The ends were cut back, 3 bases at V and 4 bases at J, with 12 bases in the middle. The CDR3 region has the DNA TGCGCCAGCAGTCACCAGCACCGTCCCACCGGGGAGCTGTTTTTT. This encodes CASSHQHRPTGELFF.

This chain uses TRBV2 with TRBJ2-7, with D possibly TRBD1 on 5 matching bases. V lost 9 bases to trimming and J lost 2 bases, with 14 bases between them. CDR1 and CDR2 from the germline V gene are SNHLY and FYNNEI. The CDR3 length is 13 residues. Written as DNA, the CDR3 is TGTGCCAGAGGGCAGGGTCTTGCCTACGAGCAGTACTTC. This gives the protein CARGQGLAYEQYF. Combining the CDR3 with reference TRBV2 and TRBJ2-7 gives the whole variable domain EPEVTQTPSHQVTQMGQEVILRCVPISNHLYFYWYRQILGQKVEFLVSFYNNEISEKSEIFDDQFSVERPDGSNFTLKIRSTKLEDSAMYFCARGQGLAYEQYFGPGTRLTVT.

The rearrangement joins TRBV3-1 (or the pseudogene TRBV3-2) to TRBJ2-3, with D possibly matching TRBD2 (5 bases). Trimming shortened V by 8 bases and J by 0 bases, and 15 bases separated the two germline ends. The germline V gene encodes CDR1 LGHDT and CDR2 YNNKEL (reference sequence). The length of the CDR3 is 15 residues. The CDR3 here is CASHGAEASTDTQYF. The CDR3 DNA follows: TGTGCCAGCCACGGAGCGGAGGCAAGCACAGATACGCAGTATTTT.

The V and J genes are TRBV3-1 (or the pseudogene TRBV3-2) and TRBJ2-3; possible D gene TRBD2, 5 bases. The V end lost 6 bases, the J end lost 0 bases, and 13 bases lay between the germline ends. The germline gives CDR1 LGHDT, CDR2 YNNKEL (reference sequence). The CDR3 runs to 15 residues. The CDR3 loop is CASRESLASTDTQYF. For the CDR3, the DNA is TGTGCCAGCAGGGAAAGCCTAGCTAGCACAGATACGCAGTATTTT.

The chain has TRBV18 and TRBJ1-6; no clear D. CDR3 length: 12 residues. The ends were cut back, 6 bases at V and 8 bases at J, with 8 bases in the middle. The germline CDR1 and CDR2 sequences are KGHSH and LQKENI. The CDR3 region is CASSQRDSPLHF. The CDR3 DNA reads TGTGCCAGCTCGCAGCGGGATTCACCCCTCCACTTT.

The V and J genes are TRBV7-2 and TRBJ2-7; 15 bases align to TRBD2. The V segment lost 5 bases and the J segment 7 bases; nucleotides outside the gene matches: 9. Germline V gene lookup returns CDR1 SGHTA and CDR2 FQGNSA. CDR3 length: 16 residues. The CDR3 coding sequence is TGTGCCAGCAGCGCCCTGGGACTAGCGGGGGGTTATGAGCAGTACTTC. It encodes CASSALGLAGGYEQYF.

V gene TRBV6-1 combines with J gene TRBJ1-2, with D hard to call. Trimming took off 2 bases at V and 4 bases at J, with 11 bases between the two ends. This CDR3 comprises 14 residues. Germline V gene sequence: CDR1 MNHNS, CDR2 SASEGT. The chain's CDR3 is CASSESRPFYGYTF. The CDR3 region has the DNA TGTGCCAGCAGTGAATCCCGCCCATTCTATGGCTACACCTTC.

The chain couples TRBV27 to TRBJ1-2; a possible D gene is TRBD1 (6 bases). V was pared by 5 bases and J by 4 bases, with 11 bases between. CDR1 is MNHEY, CDR2 SMNVEV, per germline (reference sequence). This CDR3 spans 13 amino acids. CDR3: CASSPRTAYGYTF. CDR3 DNA: TGTGCCAGCAGTCCACGGACAGCCTATGGCTACACCTTC.

This clone is medium-sized (0.01 to 0.1%) in the sample. The chain recombines TRBV18 with TRBJ1-1; D perhaps matches TRBD1 (5 bases). There are 14 residues in the CDR3. The germline V gene has CDR1 KGHSH and CDR2 LQKENI. Trimming cost V 2 bases and J 1 base, with 8 bases left between them. CDR3 region: CASSPAGKNTEAFF. The CDR3 DNA is TGTGCCAGCTCACCAGCAGGGAAGAACACTGAAGCTTTCTTT.